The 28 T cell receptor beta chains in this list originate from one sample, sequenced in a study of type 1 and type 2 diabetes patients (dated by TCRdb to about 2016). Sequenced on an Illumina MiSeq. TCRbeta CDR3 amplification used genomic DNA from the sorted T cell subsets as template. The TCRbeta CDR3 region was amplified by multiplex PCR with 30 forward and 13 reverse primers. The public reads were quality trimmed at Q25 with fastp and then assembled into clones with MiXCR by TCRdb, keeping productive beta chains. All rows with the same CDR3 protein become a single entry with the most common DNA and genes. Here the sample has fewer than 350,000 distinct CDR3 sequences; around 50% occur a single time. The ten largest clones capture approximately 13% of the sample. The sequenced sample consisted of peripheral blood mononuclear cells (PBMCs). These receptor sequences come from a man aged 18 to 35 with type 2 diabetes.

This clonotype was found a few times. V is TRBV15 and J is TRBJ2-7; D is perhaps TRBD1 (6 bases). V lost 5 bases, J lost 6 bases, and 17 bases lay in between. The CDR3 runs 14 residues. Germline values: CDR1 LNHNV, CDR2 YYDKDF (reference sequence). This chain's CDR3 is CATSAGPGEGEQYF. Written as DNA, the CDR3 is TGTGCCACCAGCGCCGGCCCAGGGGAAGGCGAGCAGTACTTC. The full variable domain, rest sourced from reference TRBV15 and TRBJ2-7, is DAMVIQNPRYQVTQFGKPVTLSCSQTLNHNVMYWYQQKSSQAPKLLFHYYDKDFNNEADTPDNFQSRRPNTSFCFLDIRSPGLGDTAMYLCATSAGPGEGEQYFGPGTRLTVT.

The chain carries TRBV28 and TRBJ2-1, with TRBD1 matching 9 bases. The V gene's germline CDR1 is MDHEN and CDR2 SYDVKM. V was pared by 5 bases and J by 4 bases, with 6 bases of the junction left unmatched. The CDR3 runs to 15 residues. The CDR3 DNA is TGTGCCAGCAGTCCGGACAGGGGCAAGTACAATGAGCAGTTCTTC. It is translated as CASSPDRGKYNEQFF.

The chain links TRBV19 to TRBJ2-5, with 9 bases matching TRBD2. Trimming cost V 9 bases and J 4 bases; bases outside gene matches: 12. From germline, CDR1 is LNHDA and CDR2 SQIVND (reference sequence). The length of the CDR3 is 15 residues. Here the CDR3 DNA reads TGTGCCAGCAGCGCGGGACTAGCAGGAGCAGAGACCCAGTACTTC. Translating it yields CASSAGLAGAETQYF.

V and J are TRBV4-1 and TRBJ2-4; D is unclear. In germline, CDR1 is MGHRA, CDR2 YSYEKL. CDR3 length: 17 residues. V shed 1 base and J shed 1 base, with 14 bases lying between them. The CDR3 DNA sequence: TGCGCCAGCAGCCAAGGCCCCCCCCGCGGCGCCAAAAACATTCAGTACTTC. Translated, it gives CASSQGPPRGAKNIQYF.

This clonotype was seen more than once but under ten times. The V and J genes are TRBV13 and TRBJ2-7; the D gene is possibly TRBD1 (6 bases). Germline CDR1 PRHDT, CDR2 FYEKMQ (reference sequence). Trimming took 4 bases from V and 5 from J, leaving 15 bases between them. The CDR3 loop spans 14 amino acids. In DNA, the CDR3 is TGTGCCAGCAGCTCGGGACATAGAGAGGACGAGCAGTACTTC. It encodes CASSSGHREDEQYF.

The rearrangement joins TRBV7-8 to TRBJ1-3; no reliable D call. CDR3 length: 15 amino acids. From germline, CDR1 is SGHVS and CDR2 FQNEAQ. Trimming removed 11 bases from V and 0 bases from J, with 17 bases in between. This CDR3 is CACSTGPHSGNTIYF. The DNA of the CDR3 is TGTGCCTGTTCTACCGGACCGCACTCTGGAAACACCATATATTTT.

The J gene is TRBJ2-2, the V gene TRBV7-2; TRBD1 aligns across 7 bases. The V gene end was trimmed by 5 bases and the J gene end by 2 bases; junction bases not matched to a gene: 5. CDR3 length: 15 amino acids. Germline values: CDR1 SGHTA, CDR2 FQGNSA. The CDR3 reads CASSLRDSNTGELFF. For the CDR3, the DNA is TGTGCCAGCAGCCTCCGGGACAGTAACACCGGGGAGCTGTTTTTT.

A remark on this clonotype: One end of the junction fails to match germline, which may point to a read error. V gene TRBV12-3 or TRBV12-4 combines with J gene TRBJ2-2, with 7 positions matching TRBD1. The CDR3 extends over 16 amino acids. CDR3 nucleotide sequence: TGTGCCAGCAGCTTAGAGGCACAGGGGAGTAACGGGGAGCTGTTTTTT. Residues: CASSLEAQGSNGELFF.

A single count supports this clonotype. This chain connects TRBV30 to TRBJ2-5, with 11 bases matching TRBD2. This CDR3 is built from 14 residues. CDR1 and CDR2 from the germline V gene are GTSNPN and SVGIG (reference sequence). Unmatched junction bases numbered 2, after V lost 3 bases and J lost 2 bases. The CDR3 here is CAWRGLAAQETQYF. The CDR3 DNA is TGTGCCTGGAGGGGACTAGCGGCACAAGAGACCCAGTACTTC.

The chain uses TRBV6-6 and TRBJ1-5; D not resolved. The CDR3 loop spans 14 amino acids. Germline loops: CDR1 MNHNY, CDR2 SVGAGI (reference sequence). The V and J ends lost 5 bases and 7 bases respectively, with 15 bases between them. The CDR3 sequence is CASSLARGRQPQHF. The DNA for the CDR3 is TGTGCCAGCAGTCTAGCGCGGGGTCGGCAGCCCCAGCATTTT.

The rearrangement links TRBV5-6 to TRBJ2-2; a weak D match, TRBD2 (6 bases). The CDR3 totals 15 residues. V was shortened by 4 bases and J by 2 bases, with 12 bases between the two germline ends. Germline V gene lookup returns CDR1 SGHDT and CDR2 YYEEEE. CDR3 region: CASSLGLYNTGELFF. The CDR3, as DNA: TGTGCCAGCAGCCTGGGACTGTACAACACCGGGGAGCTGTTTTTT.

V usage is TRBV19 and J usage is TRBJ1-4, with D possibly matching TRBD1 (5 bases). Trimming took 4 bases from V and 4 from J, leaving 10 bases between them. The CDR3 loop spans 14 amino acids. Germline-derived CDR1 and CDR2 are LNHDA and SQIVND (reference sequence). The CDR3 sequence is CASSNGGFNEKLFF. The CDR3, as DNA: TGTGCCAGTAGTAATGGGGGATTTAATGAAAAACTGTTTTTT. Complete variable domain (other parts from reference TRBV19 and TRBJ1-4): DGGITQSPKYLFRKEGQNVTLSCEQNLNHDAMYWYRQDPGQGLRLIYYSQIVNDFQKGDIAEGYSVSREKKESFPLTVTSAQKNPTAFYLCASSNGGFNEKLFFGSGTQLSVL.

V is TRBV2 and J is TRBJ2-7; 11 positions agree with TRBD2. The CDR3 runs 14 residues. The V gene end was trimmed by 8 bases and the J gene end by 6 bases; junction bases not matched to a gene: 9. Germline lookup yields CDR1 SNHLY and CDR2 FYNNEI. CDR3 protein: CASGRLAGQGEQYF. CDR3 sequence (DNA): TGTGCCAGCGGAAGACTAGCGGGACAGGGCGAGCAGTACTTC. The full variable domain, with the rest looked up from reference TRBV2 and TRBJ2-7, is EPEVTQTPSHQVTQMGQEVILRCVPISNHLYFYWYRQILGQKVEFLVSFYNNEISEKSEIFDDQFSVERPDGSNFTLKIRSTKLEDSAMYFCASGRLAGQGEQYFGPGTRLTVT.

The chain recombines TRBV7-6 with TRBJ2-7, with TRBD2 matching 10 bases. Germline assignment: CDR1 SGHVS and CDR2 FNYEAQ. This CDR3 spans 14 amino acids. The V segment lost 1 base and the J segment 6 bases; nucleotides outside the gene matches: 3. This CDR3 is CASSLGASGSEQYF. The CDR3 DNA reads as TGTGCCAGCAGCTTAGGGGCTAGCGGGAGCGAGCAGTACTTC.

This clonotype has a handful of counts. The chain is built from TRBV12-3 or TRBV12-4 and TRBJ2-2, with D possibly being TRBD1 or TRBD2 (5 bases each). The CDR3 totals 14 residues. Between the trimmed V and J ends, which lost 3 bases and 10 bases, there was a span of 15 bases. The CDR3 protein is CASSFFGGKEELFF. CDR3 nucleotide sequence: TGTGCCAGCAGTTTTTTTGGGGGAAAGGAGGAGCTGTTTTTT.

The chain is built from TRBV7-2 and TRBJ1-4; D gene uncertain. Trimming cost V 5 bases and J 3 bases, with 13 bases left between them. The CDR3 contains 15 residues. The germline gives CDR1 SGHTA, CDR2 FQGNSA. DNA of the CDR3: TGTGCCAGCAGCCAAGACGGCGGACCTAATGAAAAACTGTTTTTT. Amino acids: CASSQDGGPNEKLFF.

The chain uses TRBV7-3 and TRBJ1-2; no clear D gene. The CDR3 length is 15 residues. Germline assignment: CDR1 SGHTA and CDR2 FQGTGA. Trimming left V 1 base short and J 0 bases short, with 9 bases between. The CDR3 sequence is CASSLNGRSNYGYTF. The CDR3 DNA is TGTGCCAGCAGCTTAAACGGCAGATCTAACTATGGCTACACCTTC.

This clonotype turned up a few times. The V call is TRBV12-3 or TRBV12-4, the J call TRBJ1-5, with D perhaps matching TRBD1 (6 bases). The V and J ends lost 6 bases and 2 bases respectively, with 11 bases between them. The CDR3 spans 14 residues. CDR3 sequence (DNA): TGTGCCAGCAGACAGGGTTTGGGCAATCAGCCCCAGCATTTT. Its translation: CASRQGLGNQPQHF.

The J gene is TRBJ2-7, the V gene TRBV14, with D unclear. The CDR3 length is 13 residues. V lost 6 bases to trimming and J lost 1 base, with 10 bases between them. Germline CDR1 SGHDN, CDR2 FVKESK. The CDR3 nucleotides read TGTGCCAGCAGAAAATCAGGATCCTACGAGCAGTACTTC. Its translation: CASRKSGSYEQYF.

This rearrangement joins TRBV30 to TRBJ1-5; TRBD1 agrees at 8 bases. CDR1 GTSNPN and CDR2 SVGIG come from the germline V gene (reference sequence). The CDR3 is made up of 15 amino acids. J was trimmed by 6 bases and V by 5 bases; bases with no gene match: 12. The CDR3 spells CAWATRTGRRQPQHF. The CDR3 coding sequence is TGTGCCTGGGCCACCCGGACAGGGCGTCGTCAGCCCCAGCATTTT.

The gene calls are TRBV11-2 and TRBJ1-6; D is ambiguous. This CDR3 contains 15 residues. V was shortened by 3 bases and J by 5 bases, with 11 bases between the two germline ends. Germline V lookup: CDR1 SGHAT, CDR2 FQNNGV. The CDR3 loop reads CASSLVHHDNSPLHF. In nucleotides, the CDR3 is TGTGCCAGCAGCTTGGTCCACCACGATAATTCACCCCTCCACTTT.

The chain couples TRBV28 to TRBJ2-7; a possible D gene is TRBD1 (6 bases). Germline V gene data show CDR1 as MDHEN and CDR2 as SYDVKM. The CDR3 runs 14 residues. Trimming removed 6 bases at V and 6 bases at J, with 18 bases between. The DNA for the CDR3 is TGTGCCAGCAGGACAACAGGGTACTCTCGCGAGCAGTACTTC. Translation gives CASRTTGYSREQYF.

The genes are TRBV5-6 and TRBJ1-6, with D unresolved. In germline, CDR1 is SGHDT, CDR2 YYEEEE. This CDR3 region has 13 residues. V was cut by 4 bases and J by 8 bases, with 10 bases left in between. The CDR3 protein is CASSVGGYSPLHF. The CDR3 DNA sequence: TGTGCCAGCAGCGTAGGTGGCTATTCACCCCTCCACTTT.

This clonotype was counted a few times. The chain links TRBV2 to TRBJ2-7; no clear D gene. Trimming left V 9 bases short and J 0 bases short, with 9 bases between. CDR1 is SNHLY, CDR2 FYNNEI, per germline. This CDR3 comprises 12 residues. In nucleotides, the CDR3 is TGTGCCAGTCATTCCACCTCCTACGAGCAGTACTTC. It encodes CASHSTSYEQYF.

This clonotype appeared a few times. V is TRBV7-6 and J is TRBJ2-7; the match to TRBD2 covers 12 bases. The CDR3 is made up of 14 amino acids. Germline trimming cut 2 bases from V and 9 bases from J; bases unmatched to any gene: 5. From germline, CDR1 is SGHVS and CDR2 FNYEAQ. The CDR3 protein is CASSLSGLAGRQYF. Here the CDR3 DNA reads TGTGCCAGCAGCTTATCCGGACTAGCGGGGAGGCAGTACTTC.

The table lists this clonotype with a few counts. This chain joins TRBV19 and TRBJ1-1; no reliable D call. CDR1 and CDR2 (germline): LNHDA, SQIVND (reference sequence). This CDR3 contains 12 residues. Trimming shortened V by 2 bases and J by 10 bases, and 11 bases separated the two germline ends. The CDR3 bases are TGTGCCAGTAGTATACCCTCGGTAGGAGCTTTCTTT. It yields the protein CASSIPSVGAFF.

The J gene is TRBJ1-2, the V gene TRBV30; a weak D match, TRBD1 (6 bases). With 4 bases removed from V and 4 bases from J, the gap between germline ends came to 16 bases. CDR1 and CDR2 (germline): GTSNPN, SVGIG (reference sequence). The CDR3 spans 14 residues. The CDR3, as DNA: TGTGCCTGGAAAGGTTACAGGGCAGGCTATGGCTACACCTTC. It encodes CAWKGYRAGYGYTF.

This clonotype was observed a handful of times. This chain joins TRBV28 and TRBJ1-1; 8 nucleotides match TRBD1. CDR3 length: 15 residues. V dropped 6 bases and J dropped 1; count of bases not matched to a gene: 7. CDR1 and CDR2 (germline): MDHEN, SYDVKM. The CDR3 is CASSSQGEENTEAFF. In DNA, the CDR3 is TGTGCCAGCAGCTCACAGGGGGAGGAGAACACTGAAGCTTTCTTT.